This T cell receptor (beta chain) appears in the sequencing data of a study of CD8 T cells in Susac syndrome. Findings and caveats of the study: The number of individuals included in the study's TCR sequencing and HLA analysis was acknowledged as relatively small.

When the RNA was reverse transcribed, random hexamers were used with an input of about 0.45 to 1 ug. MiXCR was run by TCRdb on the immunoSEQ multiplex PCR reads, yielding one entry per CDR3 protein. The sample lists roughly 150,000 distinct CDR3 sequences, just under 95% seen once, with around 0.21% in the top ten. V shed 6 bases, J shed 7 bases, and the junction held 18 bases outside the gene matches. The CDR3 has 17 residues. Germline V gives CDR1 SGHDT, CDR2 YYEEEE. In regard to this clonotype: The antigen is unknown.

TEMRA cells were enriched by FACS, and CD4+ and CD8+ T cells were negatively isolated. The specimen was CD8+ T cells from PBMCs. The TCR sequence derives from a human donor with multiple sclerosis. The rearrangement joins TRBV5-6 to TRBJ2-1; 8 bases are a match to TRBD1. The DNA for the CDR3 is TGTGCCAGCACCAACGATCCCGGGGCCAGGGGGCGGAATGAGCAGTTCTTC. This encodes CASTNDPGARGRNEQFF.